The text below deals with one T cell receptor (beta chain). The target antigen is unknown. Thawed PBMCs were FACS-sorted into unstimulated CD4+CD25+CD127- regulatory T cells, CD4+CD25- non-regulatory cells, CD4 and CD8 cells. This entry is derived from a study of Tregs in tolerant kidney transplant recipients. Whole-study findings and limits: Few patients were studied, so findings need validation in larger groups. No direct test of biological reproducibility was done here. Tregs expanded with activated donor B cells seemed most donor-specific.

Assay: immunoSEQ multiplex PCR; the TCRdb copy retains only in-frame clones and omits some. The repertoire holds around 120,000 clones, with around 91% as singletons. The clonotype comes from a human donor in good health. The source material was CD4+ T cells from blood.

CDR3 nucleotide sequence: TGTGCCAGCAGCTTAGTTTGGACAGGGGGCGCAGATACGCAGTATTTT. This gives the protein CASSLVWTGGADTQYF. V and J are TRBV7-9 and TRBJ2-3; 11 bases map to TRBD1. Germline V CDR1 and CDR2: SEHNR, FQNEAQ (reference sequence). V lost 1 base and J lost 4; bases outside the gene matches: 4. The CDR3 contains 16 residues.